This T cell receptor (beta chain) was sequenced for a study of T cells in lung cancer brain metastases. In the study overall: Tobacco use history was present in about 85% of the roughly 20 patients, median approximately 40 pack-years. A median roughly 350 days separated primary and brain metastasis sampling.

The germline CDR1 and CDR2 sequences are SGDLS and YYNGEE. The CDR3 spans 16 residues. V lost 4 bases and J lost 0; bases outside the gene matches: 6. TCRdb's table, derived via immunoSEQ multiplex PCR, lists solely in-frame clones and lacks some. Of approximately 1,700 clones in the sample, around 90% were seen once. Sequences were obtained from tumor tissue from a brain metastasis. V and J are TRBV9 and TRBJ2-1; TRBD2 matches at 8 bases. The TCR sequence derives from a man in his fifties or sixties with non-small cell lung cancer that had spread to the brain. The CDR3 loop is CASSPRLASSYNEQFF. CDR3 DNA: TGTGCCAGCAGCCCGAGACTAGCGAGCTCCTACAATGAGCAGTTCTTC. Complete variable domain (other parts from reference TRBV9 and TRBJ2-1): DSGVTQTPKHLITATGQRVTLRCSPRSGDLSVYWYQQSLDQGLQFLIQYYNGEERAKGNILERFSAQQFPDLHSELNLSSLELGDSALYFCASSPRLASSYNEQFFGPGTRLTVL.